The sequence of this TCR beta chain was determined in a study of CD4 T cells in relation to SARS-CoV-2 and coronaviruses. Study summary: Negative control cultures got HIV-1 Nef peptides or no peptide. Crossreactive spike epitopes shared across donors were mapped to their HLA restriction. Study results and caveats: SARS-CoV-2-driven expansion was significantly weaker in crossreactive than monoreactive clones.

CDR3 length: 17 amino acids. V lost 5 bases and J 9 bases, leaving 26 bases between the germline ends. Germline loops: CDR1 SGHAT, CDR2 FQNNGV. Unexposed donor CD4+ T cells date from about 2011-2018, before the COVID-19 pandemic. The cells were cultured for approximately ten days before CD4+ T cells were isolated. TCRdb's table, derived via immunoSEQ multiplex PCR, lists solely in-frame clones and lacks some. This sample carries tens of thousands of clones, roughly 73% of them seen once, and the ten largest clones take approximately 21%. As for this clone: Its antigen is undetermined.

The sequencing input was CD4+ T cells from PBMCs, cultured in vitro. The gene calls are TRBV11-2 and TRBJ2-1; tentatively, D is TRBD1 or TRBD2 (5 bases each). The receptor was isolated from a human donor in good health. This CDR3 reads CASSQRGPLLGVFEQFF. CDR3 bases: TGTGCCAGCAGCCAAAGGGGCCCCCTACTAGGTGTGTTTGAGCAGTTCTTC.